This is a list of T cell receptor beta chains from one sample in a study of yellow fever vaccine responses in identical twins. TCRdb reanalysed the RT-PCR reads using MiXCR and keeps one entry per CDR3 protein. The top ten hold about 2% of the sample, which has around 16,000 distinct CDR3 sequences, roughly 80% seen once. Specimen: T cells from blood (PBMCs), unsorted or a sorted subset (not recorded which), collected before or after yellow fever vaccination (not recorded which). These receptors came from a woman aged 18-35 years who received the yellow fever vaccine. The CDR3 runs from the conserved cysteine through the conserved F or W. The D gene is left open where the match is weak. Part of the rows lack a size; the others show once, few, many or a class for expanded clones.

DNA	CDR3	V	J	D	size
TGCAGCGTTGCCCTACAGGGGTGGGAGCAGTACTTC	CSVALQGWEQYF	TRBV29-1	TRBJ2-7	TRBD1	NA
TGTGCCAGCAGCTTAGGATTAGAGCAGTACTTC	CASSLGLEQYF	TRBV11-2	TRBJ2-7	NA	once
TGTGCCACCAGCAGACAACCAACACCACAGGGGACTACCTACGAGCAGTACTTC	CATSRQPTPQGTTYEQYF	TRBV15	TRBJ2-7	NA	NA
TGCAGCGTTTCTACCGGGACAGGGTACAATGAGCAGTTCTTC	CSVSTGTGYNEQFF	TRBV29-1	TRBJ2-1	TRBD1	once
TGTGCCAGCGGGCCCCGGACCCAGTACTTC	CASGPRTQYF	TRBV6-1	TRBJ2-5	NA	few
TGTGCCAGCAGCCTCAATGGGAACGAGCAGTACTTC	CASSLNGNEQYF	TRBV11-3	TRBJ2-7	NA	NA
TGTGCCAGCAGCGTAGCTGCCGGGACTTACAATGAGCAGTTCTTC	CASSVAAGTYNEQFF	TRBV9	TRBJ2-1	NA	NA
TGTGCCAGTAGTACGGGACTCGATGAGCAGTTCTTC	CASSTGLDEQFF	TRBV19	TRBJ2-1	NA	NA
TGTGCCACCAGCTCTTTTACGGACAGGGACTATGGCTACACCTTC	CATSSFTDRDYGYTF	TRBV15	TRBJ1-2	TRBD1	few
TGTGCCAGCAGCTTTAGGTTGGGTTACGAGCAGTACTTC	CASSFRLGYEQYF	TRBV7-6	TRBJ2-7	NA	NA
TGTGCCTGGAGTGCTAGCTACGAGCAGTACTTC	CAWSASYEQYF	TRBV30	TRBJ2-7	NA	NA
TGCGCCAGCAGCCAAGTGCGGGGAGGGGACACTGAAGCTTTCTTT	CASSQVRGGDTEAFF	TRBV4-3	TRBJ1-1	NA	few
TGTGCCAGCAGCTTAGGGACAGGGACTCGCTATGGCTACACCTTC	CASSLGTGTRYGYTF	TRBV11-2	TRBJ1-2	TRBD1	NA
TGCGCCAGCGCAGCGGAGGGGAATTCACCCCTCCACTTT	CASAAEGNSPLHF	TRBV23-1	TRBJ1-6	NA	once
TGCAGCGTTGAAGATCGCCGGCAGGGGAACGAGCAGTACTTC	CSVEDRRQGNEQYF	TRBV29-1	TRBJ2-7	NA	NA
TGCGCCAGCAGCGGACAGGCTGAAAAACTGTTTTTT	CASSGQAEKLFF	TRBV5-1	TRBJ1-4	TRBD1	NA
TGTGCCAGCAGCGTAGGACTAGCGGGAGCTTACGAGCAGTACTTC	CASSVGLAGAYEQYF	TRBV6-1	TRBJ2-7	TRBD2	NA
TGTGCCAGCACCAAAGGGGGGAAGAGCCCCTACGAGCAGTACTTC	CASTKGGKSPYEQYF	TRBV13	TRBJ2-7	NA	NA
TGTGCCACCAGCAGAGATTGGGGGTTAGGAGCCAAAAACATTCAGTACTTC	CATSRDWGLGAKNIQYF	TRBV15	TRBJ2-4	NA	NA
TGCAGCGTTGACCTCCGGGACCGCGAATCCTACGAGCAGTACTTC	CSVDLRDRESYEQYF	TRBV29-1	TRBJ2-7	NA	NA
TGCGCCAGCAGCTTGGAACCTGGATCCGCAGATACGCAGTATTTT	CASSLEPGSADTQYF	TRBV5-1	TRBJ2-3	NA	NA
TGTGCCAGCAGTTACTCGGGGACCCAGTACTTC	CASSYSGTQYF	TRBV6-2/TRBV6-3	TRBJ2-5	NA	NA
TGTGCCAGCAGCCCACGGCTAGGGCTCCCCAATGAGCAGTTCTTC	CASSPRLGLPNEQFF	TRBV7-9	TRBJ2-1	NA	NA
TGTGCCAGCAGCTCTACGGACAGGGGGCGTTTAGCTTTCTTT	CASSSTDRGRLAFF	TRBV11-3	TRBJ1-1	TRBD1	few
TGTGCCAGCAGTGAGGAGGACTTCGAGCAGTACTTC	CASSEEDFEQYF	TRBV2	TRBJ2-7	NA	NA
TGCAGCGTACAGGGGTATGGAAATGAGCAGTTCTTC	CSVQGYGNEQFF	TRBV29-1	TRBJ2-1	TRBD1	NA
TGCAGCCTCCGACTAGCGGACTACAATGAGCAGTTCTTC	CSLRLADYNEQFF	TRBV29-1	TRBJ2-1	TRBD2	NA
TGTGCCAGCAGCGACCGGGACCTATATGGCTACACCTTC	CASSDRDLYGYTF	TRBV11-3	TRBJ1-2	NA	few
TGTGCCACCAGCAGAGATCCCCTAGTCAGGGGAGAGCAGTACTTC	CATSRDPLVRGEQYF	TRBV15	TRBJ2-7	NA	NA
TGTGCCAGCAGTTTAGCGGTTTTAGGGCCCCACGAGCAGTACTTC	CASSLAVLGPHEQYF	TRBV12-3/TRBV12-4	TRBJ2-7	NA	few
TGTGCCAGCAGTCCCGGGCTTAGCACAGATACGCAGTATTTT	CASSPGLSTDTQYF	TRBV2	TRBJ2-3	NA	NA
TGTGCCAGCCTAAGGGCCCGGGGGACAGTCCGAAACACTGAAGCTTTCTTT	CASLRARGTVRNTEAFF	TRBV6-1	TRBJ1-1	TRBD1	NA
TGTGCCAGCAGCCCCGGACGCGGTCGATACAATGAGCAGTTCTTC	CASSPGRGRYNEQFF	TRBV13	TRBJ2-1	NA	NA
TGCGCCAGCAGCCGGGGGACTAGCGGCACCTACAATGAGCAGTTCTTC	CASSRGTSGTYNEQFF	TRBV5-1	TRBJ2-1	TRBD2	NA
TGTGCCAGCACCTTCACAGGGACATCCGACGAGCAGTACTTC	CASTFTGTSDEQYF	TRBV11-1	TRBJ2-7	NA	NA
TGCAGCGCAAGGGACAGGGGCTACAATGAGCGGTTCTTC	CSARDRGYNERFF	TRBV29-1	TRBJ2-1	TRBD1	NA
TGTGCCAGCAGCTTGAGAAGGACAGGGAAACTGTTTTTT	CASSLRRTGKLFF	TRBV5-4	TRBJ1-4	TRBD1	NA
TGCAGTGCTAGTGTAGATACGCAGTATTTT	CSASVDTQYF	TRBV20-1	TRBJ2-3	NA	few
TGTGCCAGCTCATTAGGACAGTACACTGAAGCTTTCTTT	CASSLGQYTEAFF	TRBV18	TRBJ1-1	NA	few
TGTGCCAGTGGTCATACCTACGAGCAGTACTTC	CASGHTYEQYF	TRBV19	TRBJ2-7	NA	NA
TGTGCCAGCAGCCCGAATACAGGGTTTACCTACGAGCAGTACTTC	CASSPNTGFTYEQYF	TRBV11-2	TRBJ2-7	NA	NA
TGTGCCATCAAAGATACAGGGGGAAACTATGGCTACACCTTC	CAIKDTGGNYGYTF	TRBV10-3	TRBJ1-2	TRBD1	NA
TGTGCCAGCAGCTTAACCGGGACTAGCGGGACAGATACGCAGTATTTT	CASSLTGTSGTDTQYF	TRBV7-9	TRBJ2-3	TRBD2	few
TGCGCCAGCAGCCAAGAGCTTGGGGGCTCCTACAATGAGCAGTTCTTC	CASSQELGGSYNEQFF	TRBV4-3	TRBJ2-1	NA	NA
TGTGCCATCGGTGCCTTAAGCAATGAGCAGTTCTTC	CAIGALSNEQFF	TRBV10-3	TRBJ2-1	NA	NA